This T cell receptor beta chain was profiled in a study of blood T cells in healthy people across ages. Study-wide results and caveats: Samples with more naive T cells showed higher observed beta diversity.

Sample-barcoded 5' priming and a J-beta primer mix drove a second PCR of about 6 to 11 cycles. TCRdb analysed the 5' RACE reads with MiXCR anew, one entry per CDR3 protein. The sample includes some 750,000 distinct CDR3 sequences, 22% seen only once; the top ten take around a fifth. CDR3 length: 15 amino acids. The germline gives CDR1 ENHRY, CDR2 SYGVKD. Trimming removed 3 bases from V and 3 bases from J, with 11 bases in between. To note about this clonotype: Its antigen is undetermined.

Donors were healthy Caucasian individuals from Russia aged about 6 to 95. At least 6 micrograms of total RNA were extracted per sample. This TCR derives from a man in his sixties or seventies in good health. This chain links TRBV10-3 with TRBJ1-4; D is possibly TRBD1 (5 bases). The sequencing sample was made of blood. Here the CDR3 reads CAISDLSGANEKLFF. CDR3 sequence (DNA): TGTGCCATCAGTGACCTCTCGGGGGCTAATGAAAAACTGTTTTTT.